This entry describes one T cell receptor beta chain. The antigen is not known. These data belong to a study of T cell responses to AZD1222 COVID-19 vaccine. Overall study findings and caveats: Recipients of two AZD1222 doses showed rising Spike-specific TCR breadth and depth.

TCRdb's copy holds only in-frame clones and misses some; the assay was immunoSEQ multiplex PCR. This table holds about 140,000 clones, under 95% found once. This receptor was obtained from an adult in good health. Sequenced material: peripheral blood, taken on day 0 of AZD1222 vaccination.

The CDR3 coding sequence is TGTGCCAGCTCACCACGGACAGGCGTCAGCAATCAGCCCCAGCATTTT. Encoded protein: CASSPRTGVSNQPQHF. J is TRBJ1-5 and V is TRBV18; TRBD1 matches at 7 bases. CDR1 is KGHSH and CDR2 is LQKENI in the germline V gene. The trim removed 1 base at V and 1 base at J, leaving 4 bases unmatched. This CDR3 contains 16 residues.